The present TCR beta chain was sequenced within a study of regulatory T cells in long-lasting Graves disease. Study-wide context: With positive TSH receptor antibodies and over 5 years of antithyroid drugs, Graves' disease was considered persistent.

The CDR3 covers 17 residues. CDR1 is SGHTA, CDR2 FQGTGA, per germline. The V end lost 3 bases, the J end lost 2 bases, and 18 bases lay between the germline ends. Both iRepertoire HTBI primers and Arm-PCR of CDR3 regions were used to build the TCR beta libraries. As originally analysed: Across samples, 62 TRBV and about 15 TRBJ segments were found. TCRdb itself ran the multiplex PCR reads through MiXCR, one entry per CDR3 protein. The authors' filters were not applied to this entry. The sample includes a few hundred thousand distinct CDR3 sequences, roughly a quarter seen only once; the top ten take over 25%. Specified time point: persistent/refractory GD, antithyroid drugs over 5 years with positive TRAb. PBMCs provided the RNA from which the TCR library was made.

This chain connects TRBV7-3 to TRBJ2-3; D perhaps matches TRBD2 (5 bases). The receptor was derived from a female donor with Graves disease. The sequences come from peripheral blood mononuclear cells (PBMCs), collected when the disease was refractory, from a patient treated with antithyroid drugs. In nucleotides, the CDR3 is TGTGCCAGCAGCTTGGCCGTAGAGGGCCTTGACACAGATACGCAGTATTTT. The encoded protein is CASSLAVEGLDTDTQYF.